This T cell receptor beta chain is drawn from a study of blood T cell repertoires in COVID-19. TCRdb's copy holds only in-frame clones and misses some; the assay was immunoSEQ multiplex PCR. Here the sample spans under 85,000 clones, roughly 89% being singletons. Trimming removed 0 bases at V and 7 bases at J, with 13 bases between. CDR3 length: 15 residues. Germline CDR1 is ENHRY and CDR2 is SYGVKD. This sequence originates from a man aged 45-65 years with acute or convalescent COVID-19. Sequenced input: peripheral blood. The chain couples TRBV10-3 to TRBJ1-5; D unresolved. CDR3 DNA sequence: TGTGCCATCAGTGAGTCGGCGGGTGAGGGCCAGCCCCAGCATTTT. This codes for CAISESAGEGQPQHF.